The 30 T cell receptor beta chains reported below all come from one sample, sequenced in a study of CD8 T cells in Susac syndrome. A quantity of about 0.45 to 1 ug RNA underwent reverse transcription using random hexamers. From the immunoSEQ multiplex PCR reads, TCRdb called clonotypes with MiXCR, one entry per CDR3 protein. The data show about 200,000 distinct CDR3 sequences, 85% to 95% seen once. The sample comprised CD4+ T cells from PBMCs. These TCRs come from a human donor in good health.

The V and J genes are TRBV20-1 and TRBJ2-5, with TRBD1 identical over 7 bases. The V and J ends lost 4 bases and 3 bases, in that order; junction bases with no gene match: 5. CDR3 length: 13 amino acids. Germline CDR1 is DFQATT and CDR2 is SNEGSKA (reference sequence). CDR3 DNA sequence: TGCAGTGCTATTGGGACAGTGGAAGAGACCCAGTACTTC. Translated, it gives CSAIGTVEETQYF.

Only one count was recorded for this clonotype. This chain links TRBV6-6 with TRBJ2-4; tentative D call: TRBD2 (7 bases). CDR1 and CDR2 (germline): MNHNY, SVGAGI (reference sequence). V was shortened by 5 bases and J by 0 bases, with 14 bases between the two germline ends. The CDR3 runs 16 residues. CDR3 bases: TGTGCCAGCAGTAGGGGGGGGGCCCTAGCCAAAAACATTCAGTACTTC. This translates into CASSRGGALAKNIQYF.

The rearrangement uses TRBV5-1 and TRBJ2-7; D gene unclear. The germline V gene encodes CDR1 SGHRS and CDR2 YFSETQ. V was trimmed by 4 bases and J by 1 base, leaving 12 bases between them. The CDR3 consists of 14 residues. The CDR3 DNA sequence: TGCGCCAGCAGCCCGACTGTCGGTTCCTACGAGCAGTACTTC. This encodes CASSPTVGSYEQYF. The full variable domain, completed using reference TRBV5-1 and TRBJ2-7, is KAGVTQTPRYLIKTRGQQVTLSCSPISGHRSVSWYQQTPGQGLQFLFEYFSETQRNKGNFPGRFSGRQFSNSRSEMNVSTLELGDSALYLCASSPTVGSYEQYFGPGTRLTVT.

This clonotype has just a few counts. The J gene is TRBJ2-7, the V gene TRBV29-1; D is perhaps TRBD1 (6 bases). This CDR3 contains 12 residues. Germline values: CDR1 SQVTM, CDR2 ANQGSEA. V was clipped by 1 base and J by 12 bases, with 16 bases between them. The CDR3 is CSVEVYRQGRYF. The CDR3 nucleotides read TGCAGCGTTGAAGTTTATAGGCAGGGGAGGTACTTC.

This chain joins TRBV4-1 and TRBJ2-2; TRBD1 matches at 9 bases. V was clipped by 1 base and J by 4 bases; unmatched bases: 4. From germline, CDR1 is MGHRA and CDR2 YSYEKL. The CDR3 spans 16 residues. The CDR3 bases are TGCGCCAGCAGCCAAGCCGGACAGGGGAGCACCGGGGAGCTGTTTTTT. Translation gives CASSQAGQGSTGELFF.

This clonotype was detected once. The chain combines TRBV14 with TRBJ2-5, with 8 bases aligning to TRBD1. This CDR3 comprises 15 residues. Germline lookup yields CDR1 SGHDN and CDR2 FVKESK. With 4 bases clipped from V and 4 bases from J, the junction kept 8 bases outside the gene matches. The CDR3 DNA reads TGTGCCAGCAGCCCGGGAACAGGGGGTACAGAGACCCAGTACTTC. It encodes CASSPGTGGTETQYF.

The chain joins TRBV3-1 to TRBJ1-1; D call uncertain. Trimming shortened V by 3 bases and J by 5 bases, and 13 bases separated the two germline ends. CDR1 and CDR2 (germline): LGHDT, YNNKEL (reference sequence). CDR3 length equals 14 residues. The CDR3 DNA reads TGTGCCAGCAGCCAGGCCCTAACTGCGACTGAAGCTTTCTTT. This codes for CASSQALTATEAFF. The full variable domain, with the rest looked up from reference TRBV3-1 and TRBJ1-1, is DTAVSQTPKYLVTQMGNDKSIKCEQNLGHDTMYWYKQDSKKFLKIMFSYNNKELIINETVPNRFSPKSPDKAHLNLHINSLELGDSAVYFCASSQALTATEAFFGQGTRLTVV.

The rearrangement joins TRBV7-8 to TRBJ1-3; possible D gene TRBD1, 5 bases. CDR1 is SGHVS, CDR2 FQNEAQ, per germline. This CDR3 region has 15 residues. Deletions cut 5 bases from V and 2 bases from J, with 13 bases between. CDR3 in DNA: TGTGCCAGCAGCCAAGTCCGGGGACCTGGAAACACCATATATTTT. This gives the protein CASSQVRGPGNTIYF. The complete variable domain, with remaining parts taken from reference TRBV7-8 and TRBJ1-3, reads GAGVSQSPRYKVAKRGQDVALRCDPISGHVSLFWYQQALGQGPEFLTYFQNEAQLDKSGLPSDRFFAERPEGSVSTLKIQRTQQEDSAVYLCASSQVRGPGNTIYFGEGSWLTVV.

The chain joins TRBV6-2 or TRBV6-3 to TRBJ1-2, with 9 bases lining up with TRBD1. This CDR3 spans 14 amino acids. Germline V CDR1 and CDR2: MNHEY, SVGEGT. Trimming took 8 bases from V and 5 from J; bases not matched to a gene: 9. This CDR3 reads CASRIRDRVYGYTF. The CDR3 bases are TGTGCCAGCCGAATCCGGGACAGGGTTTATGGCTACACCTTC.

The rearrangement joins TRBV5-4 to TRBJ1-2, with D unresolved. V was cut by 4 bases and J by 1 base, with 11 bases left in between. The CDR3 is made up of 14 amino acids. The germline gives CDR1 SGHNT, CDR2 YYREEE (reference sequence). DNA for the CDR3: TGTGCCAGCAGCCCATCTGAGATTAACTATGGCTACACCTTC. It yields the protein CASSPSEINYGYTF.

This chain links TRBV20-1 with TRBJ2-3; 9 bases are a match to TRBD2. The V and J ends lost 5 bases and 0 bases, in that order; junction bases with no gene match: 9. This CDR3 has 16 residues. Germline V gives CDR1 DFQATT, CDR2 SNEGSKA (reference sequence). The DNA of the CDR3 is TGCAGTGCTTGCGGGGGGGCCAGTTGGAGCACAGATACGCAGTATTTT. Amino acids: CSACGGASWSTDTQYF.

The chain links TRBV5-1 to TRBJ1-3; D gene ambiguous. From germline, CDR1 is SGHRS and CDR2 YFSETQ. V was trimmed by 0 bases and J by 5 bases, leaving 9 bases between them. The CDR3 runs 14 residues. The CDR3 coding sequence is TGCGCCAGCAGCTTGGGAACGGTCAGAAACACCATATATTTT. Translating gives CASSLGTVRNTIYF.

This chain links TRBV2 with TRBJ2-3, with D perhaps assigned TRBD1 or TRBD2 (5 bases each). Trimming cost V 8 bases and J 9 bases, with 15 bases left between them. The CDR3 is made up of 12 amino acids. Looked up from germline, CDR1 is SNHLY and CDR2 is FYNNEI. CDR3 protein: CASGTGRETQYF. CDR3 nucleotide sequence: TGTGCCAGCGGGACCGGACGGGAAACGCAGTATTTT. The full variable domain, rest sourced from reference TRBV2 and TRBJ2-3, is EPEVTQTPSHQVTQMGQEVILRCVPISNHLYFYWYRQILGQKVEFLVSFYNNEISEKSEIFDDQFSVERPDGSNFTLKIRSTKLEDSAMYFCASGTGRETQYFGPGTRLTVL.

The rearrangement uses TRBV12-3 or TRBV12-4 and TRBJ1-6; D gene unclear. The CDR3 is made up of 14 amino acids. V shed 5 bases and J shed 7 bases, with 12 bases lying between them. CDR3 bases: TGTGCCAGCAGTCCCCGGGCCGACAATTCACCCCTCCACTTT. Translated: CASSPRADNSPLHF.

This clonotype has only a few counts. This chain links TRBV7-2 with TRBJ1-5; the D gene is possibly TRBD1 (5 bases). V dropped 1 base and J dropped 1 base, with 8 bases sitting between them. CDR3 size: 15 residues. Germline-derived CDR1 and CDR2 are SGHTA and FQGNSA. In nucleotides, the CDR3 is TGTGCCAGCAGCTTAGGGTCAGGGAGCAATCAGCCCCAGCATTTT. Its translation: CASSLGSGSNQPQHF. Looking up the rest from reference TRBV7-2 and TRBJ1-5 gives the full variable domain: GAGVSQSPSNKVTEKGKDVELRCDPISGHTALYWYRQSLGQGLEFLIYFQGNSAPDKSGLPSDRFSAERTGGSVSTLTIQRTQQEDSAVYLCASSLGSGSNQPQHFGDGTRLSIL.

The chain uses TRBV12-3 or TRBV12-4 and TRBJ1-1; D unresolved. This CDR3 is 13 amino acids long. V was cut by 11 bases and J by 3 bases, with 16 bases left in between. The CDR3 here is CASGSPWDTEAFF. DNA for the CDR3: TGTGCCTCCGGAAGCCCTTGGGACACTGAAGCTTTCTTT.

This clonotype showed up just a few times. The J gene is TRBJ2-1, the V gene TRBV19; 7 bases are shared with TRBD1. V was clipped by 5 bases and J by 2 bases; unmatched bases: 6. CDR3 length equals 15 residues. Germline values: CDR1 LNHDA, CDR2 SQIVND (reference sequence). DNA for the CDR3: TGTGCCAGTAGTCTACGGACAGGAACCTACAATGAGCAGTTCTTC. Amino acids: CASSLRTGTYNEQFF.

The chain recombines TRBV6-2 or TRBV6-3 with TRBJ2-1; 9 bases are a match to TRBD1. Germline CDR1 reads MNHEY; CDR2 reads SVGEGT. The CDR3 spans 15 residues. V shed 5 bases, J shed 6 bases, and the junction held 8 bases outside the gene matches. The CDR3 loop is CASSPRDRDSNEQFF. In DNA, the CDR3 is TGTGCCAGCAGTCCCCGGGACAGGGATTCCAATGAGCAGTTCTTC.

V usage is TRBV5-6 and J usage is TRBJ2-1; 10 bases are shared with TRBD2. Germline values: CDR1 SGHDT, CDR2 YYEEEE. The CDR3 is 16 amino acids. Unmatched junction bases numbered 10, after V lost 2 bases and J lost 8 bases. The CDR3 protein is CASSFRERGGSDEQFF. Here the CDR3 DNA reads TGTGCCAGCAGCTTCCGGGAGCGGGGGGGCAGCGATGAGCAGTTCTTC.

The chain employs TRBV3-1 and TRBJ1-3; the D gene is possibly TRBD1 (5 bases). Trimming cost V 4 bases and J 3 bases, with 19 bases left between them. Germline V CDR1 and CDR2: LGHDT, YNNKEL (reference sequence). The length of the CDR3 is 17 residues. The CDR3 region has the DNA TGTGCCAGCAGCCGAACGGGACTTCAAGAGCGTGGAAACACCATATATTTT. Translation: CASSRTGLQERGNTIYF. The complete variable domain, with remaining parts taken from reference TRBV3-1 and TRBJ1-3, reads DTAVSQTPKYLVTQMGNDKSIKCEQNLGHDTMYWYKQDSKKFLKIMFSYNNKELIINETVPNRFSPKSPDKAHLNLHINSLELGDSAVYFCASSRTGLQERGNTIYFGEGSWLTVV.

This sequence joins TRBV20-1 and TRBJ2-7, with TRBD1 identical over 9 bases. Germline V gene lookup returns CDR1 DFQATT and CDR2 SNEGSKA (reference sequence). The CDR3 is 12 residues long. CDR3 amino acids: CSATDLIGQGHV. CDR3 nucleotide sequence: TGCAGTGCAACGGACTTGATAGGACAGGGGCACGTC.

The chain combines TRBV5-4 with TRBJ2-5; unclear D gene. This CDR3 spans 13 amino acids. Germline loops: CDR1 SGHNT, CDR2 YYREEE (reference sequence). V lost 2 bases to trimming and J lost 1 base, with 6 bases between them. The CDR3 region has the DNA TGTGCCAGCAGCTTACCCTCCCAAGAGACCCAGTACTTC. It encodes CASSLPSQETQYF.

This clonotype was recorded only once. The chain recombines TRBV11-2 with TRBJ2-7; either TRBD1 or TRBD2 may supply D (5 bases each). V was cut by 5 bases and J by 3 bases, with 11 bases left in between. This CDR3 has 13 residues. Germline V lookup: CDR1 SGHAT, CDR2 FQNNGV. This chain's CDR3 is CASSDLGDYEQYF. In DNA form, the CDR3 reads TGTGCCAGCAGCGACTTGGGGGACTACGAGCAGTACTTC.

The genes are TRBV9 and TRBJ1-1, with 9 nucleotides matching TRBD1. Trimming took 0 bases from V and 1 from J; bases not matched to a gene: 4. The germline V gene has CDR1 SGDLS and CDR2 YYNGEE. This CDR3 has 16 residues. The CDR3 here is CASSVGQGVGNTEAFF. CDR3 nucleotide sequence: TGTGCCAGCAGCGTAGGACAGGGGGTCGGGAACACTGAAGCTTTCTTT.

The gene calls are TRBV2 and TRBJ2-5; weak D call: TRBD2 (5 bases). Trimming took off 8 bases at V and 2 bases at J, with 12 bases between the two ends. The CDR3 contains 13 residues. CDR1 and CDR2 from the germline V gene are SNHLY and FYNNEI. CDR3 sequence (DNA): TGTGCCAGCCAGGCGGACTTGCAAGAGACCCAGTACTTC. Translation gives CASQADLQETQYF. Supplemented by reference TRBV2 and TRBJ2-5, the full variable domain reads EPEVTQTPSHQVTQMGQEVILRCVPISNHLYFYWYRQILGQKVEFLVSFYNNEISEKSEIFDDQFSVERPDGSNFTLKIRSTKLEDSAMYFCASQADLQETQYFGPGTRLLVL.

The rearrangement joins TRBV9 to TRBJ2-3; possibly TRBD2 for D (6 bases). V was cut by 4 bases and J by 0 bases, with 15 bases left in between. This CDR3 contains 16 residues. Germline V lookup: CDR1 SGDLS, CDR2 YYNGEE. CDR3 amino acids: CASSPGPGGSTDTQYF. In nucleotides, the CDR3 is TGTGCCAGCAGCCCAGGACCCGGGGGAAGCACAGATACGCAGTATTTT.

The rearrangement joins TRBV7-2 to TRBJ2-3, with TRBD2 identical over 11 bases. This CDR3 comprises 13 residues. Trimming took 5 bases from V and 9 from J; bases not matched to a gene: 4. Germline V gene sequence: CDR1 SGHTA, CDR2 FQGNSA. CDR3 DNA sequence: TGTGCCAGCAGCGTTAGCGGGGGGGACACGCAGTATTTT. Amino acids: CASSVSGGDTQYF.

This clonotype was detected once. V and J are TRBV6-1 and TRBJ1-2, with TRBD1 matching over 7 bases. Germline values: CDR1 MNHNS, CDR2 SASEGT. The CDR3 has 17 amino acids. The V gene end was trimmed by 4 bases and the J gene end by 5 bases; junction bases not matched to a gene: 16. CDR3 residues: CASSVSPGLTQGYGYTF. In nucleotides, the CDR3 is TGTGCCAGCAGTGTATCTCCGGGACTCACACAGGGGTATGGCTACACCTTC.

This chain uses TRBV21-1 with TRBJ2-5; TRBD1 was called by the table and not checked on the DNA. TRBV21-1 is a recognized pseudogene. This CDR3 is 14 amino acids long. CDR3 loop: CASSKVRAVRTQYF. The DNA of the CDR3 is TGTGCCAGCAGCAAAGTAAGGGCGGTGAGGACCCAGTACTTC.

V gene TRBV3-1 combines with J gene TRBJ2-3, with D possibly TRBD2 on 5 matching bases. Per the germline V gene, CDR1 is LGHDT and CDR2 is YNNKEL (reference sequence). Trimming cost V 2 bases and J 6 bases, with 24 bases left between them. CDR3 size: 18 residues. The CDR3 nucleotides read TGTGCCAGCAGCCAATCCCCCCTTGGGGTCGCTGGGGAGGATACGCAGTATTTT. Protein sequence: CASSQSPLGVAGEDTQYF.